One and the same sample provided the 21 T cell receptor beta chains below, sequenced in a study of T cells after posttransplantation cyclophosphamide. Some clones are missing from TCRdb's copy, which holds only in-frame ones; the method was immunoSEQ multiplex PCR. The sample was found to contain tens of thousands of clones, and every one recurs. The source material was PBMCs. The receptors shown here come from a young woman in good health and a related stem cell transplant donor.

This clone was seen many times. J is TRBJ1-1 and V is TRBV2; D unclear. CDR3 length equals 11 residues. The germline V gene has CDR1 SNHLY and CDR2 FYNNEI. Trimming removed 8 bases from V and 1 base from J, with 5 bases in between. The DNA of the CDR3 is TGTGCCAGCTCCCGGAACACTGAAGCTTTCTTT. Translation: CASSRNTEAFF.

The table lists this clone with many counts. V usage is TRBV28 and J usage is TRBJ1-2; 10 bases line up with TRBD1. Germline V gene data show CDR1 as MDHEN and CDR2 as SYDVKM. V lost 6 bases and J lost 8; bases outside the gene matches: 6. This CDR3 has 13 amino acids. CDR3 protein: CASSFDRGRGYTF. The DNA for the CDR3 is TGTGCCAGCAGCTTCGACAGGGGGCGAGGCTACACCTTC.

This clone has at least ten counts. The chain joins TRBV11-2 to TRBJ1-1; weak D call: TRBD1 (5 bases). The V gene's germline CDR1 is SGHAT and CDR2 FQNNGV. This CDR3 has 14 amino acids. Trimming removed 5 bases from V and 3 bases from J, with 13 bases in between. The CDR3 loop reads CASSAPGRDTEAFF. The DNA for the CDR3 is TGTGCCAGCAGCGCCCCAGGGCGAGACACTGAAGCTTTCTTT.

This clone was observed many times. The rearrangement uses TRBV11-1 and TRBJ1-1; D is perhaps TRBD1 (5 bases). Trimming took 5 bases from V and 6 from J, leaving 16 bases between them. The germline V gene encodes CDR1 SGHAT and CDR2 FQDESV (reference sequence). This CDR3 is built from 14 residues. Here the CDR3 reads CASSPGSGVPEAFF. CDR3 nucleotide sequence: TGTGCCAGCAGCCCAGGATCGGGGGTTCCTGAAGCTTTCTTT.

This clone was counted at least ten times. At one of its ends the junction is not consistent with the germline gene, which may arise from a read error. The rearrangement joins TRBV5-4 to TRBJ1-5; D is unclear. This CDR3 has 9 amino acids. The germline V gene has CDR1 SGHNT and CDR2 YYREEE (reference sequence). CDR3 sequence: CTGPVSWDF. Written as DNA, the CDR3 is TGTACGGGTCCAGTTAGCTGGGATTTT.

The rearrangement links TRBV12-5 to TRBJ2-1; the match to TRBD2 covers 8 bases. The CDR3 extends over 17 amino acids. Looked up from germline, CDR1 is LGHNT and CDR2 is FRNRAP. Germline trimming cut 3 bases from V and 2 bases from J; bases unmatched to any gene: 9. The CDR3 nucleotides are TGTGCTAGTGGTTTCCGAGTAGCGGGGAGACCCTACAATGAGCAGTTCTTC. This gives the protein CASGFRVAGRPYNEQFF.

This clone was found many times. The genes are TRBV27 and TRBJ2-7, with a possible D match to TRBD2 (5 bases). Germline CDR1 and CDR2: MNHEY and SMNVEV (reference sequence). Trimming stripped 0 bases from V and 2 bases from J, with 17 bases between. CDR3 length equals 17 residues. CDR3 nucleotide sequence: TGTGCCAGCAGTTTATCGAGGTCGGGGTCCCTCGCCTACGAGCAGTACTTC. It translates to CASSLSRSGSLAYEQYF.

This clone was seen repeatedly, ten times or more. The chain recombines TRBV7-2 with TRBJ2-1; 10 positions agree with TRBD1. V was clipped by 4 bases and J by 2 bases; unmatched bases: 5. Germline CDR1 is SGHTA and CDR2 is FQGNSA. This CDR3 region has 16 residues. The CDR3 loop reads CASSSRTGGAYNEQFF. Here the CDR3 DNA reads TGTGCCAGCAGCTCACGGACAGGGGGAGCCTACAATGAGCAGTTCTTC.

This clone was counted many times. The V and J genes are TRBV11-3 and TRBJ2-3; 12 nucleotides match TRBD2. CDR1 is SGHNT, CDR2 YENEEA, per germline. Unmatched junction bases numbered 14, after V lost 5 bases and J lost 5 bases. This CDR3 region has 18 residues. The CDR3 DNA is TGTGCCAGCAGCGCCAGAGGGAGGACTAGCGGGGTTGAAGATACGCAGTATTTT. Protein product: CASSARGRTSGVEDTQYF.

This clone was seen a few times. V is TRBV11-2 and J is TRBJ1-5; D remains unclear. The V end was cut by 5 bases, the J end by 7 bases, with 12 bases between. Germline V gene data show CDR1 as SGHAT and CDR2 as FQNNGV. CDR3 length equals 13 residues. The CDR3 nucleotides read TGTGCCAGCAGCCCCGCCCCCTACCAGCCCCAGCATTTT. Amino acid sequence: CASSPAPYQPQHF.

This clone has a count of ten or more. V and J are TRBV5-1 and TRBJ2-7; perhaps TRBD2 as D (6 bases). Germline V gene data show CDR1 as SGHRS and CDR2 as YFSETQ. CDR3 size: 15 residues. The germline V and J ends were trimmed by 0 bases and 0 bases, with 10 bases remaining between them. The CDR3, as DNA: TGCGCCAGCAGCTTGGCCCCGGGGGACTCCTACGAGCAGTACTTC. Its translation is CASSLAPGDSYEQYF.

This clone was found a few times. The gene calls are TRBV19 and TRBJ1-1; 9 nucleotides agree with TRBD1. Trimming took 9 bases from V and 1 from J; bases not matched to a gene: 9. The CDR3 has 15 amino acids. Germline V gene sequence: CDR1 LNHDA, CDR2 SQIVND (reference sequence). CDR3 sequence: CASQGQGIKNTEAFF. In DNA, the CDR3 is TGTGCCAGCCAGGGACAGGGTATAAAGAACACTGAAGCTTTCTTT.

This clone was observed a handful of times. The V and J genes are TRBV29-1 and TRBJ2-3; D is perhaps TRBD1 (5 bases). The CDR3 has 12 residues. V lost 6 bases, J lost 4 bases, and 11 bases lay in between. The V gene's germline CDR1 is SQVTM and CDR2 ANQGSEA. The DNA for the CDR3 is TGCAGCGTCCAGGGATTCGCAGATACGCAGTATTTT. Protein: CSVQGFADTQYF.

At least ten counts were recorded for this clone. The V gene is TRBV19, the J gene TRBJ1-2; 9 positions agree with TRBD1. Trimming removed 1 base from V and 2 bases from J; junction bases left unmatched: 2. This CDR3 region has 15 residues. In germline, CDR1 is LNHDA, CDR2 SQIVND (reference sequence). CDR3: CASSIAQGANYGYTF. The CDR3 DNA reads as TGTGCCAGTAGTATAGCACAGGGGGCCAACTATGGCTACACCTTC.

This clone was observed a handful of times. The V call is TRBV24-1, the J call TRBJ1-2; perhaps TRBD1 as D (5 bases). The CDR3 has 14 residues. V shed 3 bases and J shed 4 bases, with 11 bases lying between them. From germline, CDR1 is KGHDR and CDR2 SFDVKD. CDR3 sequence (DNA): TGTGCCACCAGTGATGCGGGGGTGGGCTATGGCTACACCTTC. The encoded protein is CATSDAGVGYGYTF.

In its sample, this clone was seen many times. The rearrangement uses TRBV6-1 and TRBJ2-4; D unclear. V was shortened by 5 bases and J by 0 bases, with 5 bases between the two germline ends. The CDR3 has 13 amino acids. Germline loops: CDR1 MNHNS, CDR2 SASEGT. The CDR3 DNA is TGTGCCAGCAGTCGACTAGCCAAAAACATTCAGTACTTC. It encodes CASSRLAKNIQYF.

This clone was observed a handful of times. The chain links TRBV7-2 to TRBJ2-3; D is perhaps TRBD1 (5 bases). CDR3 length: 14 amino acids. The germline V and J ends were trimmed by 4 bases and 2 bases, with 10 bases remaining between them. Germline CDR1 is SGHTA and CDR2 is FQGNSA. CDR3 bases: TGTGCCAGCAGCTCCTTAGGGGTCACAGATACGCAGTATTTT. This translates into CASSSLGVTDTQYF.

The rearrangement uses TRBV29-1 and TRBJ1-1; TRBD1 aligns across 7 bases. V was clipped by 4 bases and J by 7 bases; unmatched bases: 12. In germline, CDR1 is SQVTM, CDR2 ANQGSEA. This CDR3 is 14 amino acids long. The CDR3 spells CSVGSAQGDDEAFF. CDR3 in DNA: TGCAGCGTTGGTAGCGCGCAGGGGGATGATGAAGCTTTCTTT.

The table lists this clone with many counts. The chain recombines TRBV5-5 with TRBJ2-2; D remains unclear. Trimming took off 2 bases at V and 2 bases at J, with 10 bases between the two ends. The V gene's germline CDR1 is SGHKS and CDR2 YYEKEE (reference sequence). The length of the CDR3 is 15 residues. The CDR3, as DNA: TGTGCCAGCAGCTTCCTGGGCCTAAACACCGGGGAGCTGTTTTTT. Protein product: CASSFLGLNTGELFF.

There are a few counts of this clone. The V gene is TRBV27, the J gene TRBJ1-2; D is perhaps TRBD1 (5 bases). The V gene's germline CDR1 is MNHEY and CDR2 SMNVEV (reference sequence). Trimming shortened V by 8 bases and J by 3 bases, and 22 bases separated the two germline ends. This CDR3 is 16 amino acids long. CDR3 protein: CASHPWYGTVDYGYTF. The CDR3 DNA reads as TGTGCCAGCCATCCCTGGTACGGGACTGTGGACTATGGCTACACCTTC.

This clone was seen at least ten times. This chain's CDR3 is CASSGLGGNTEAFF. DNA for the CDR3: TGTGCCAGCAGTGGGTTGGGGGGGAACACTGAAGCTTTCTTT. The V gene is TRBV6-2 or TRBV6-3, the J gene TRBJ1-1, with D perhaps matching TRBD1 (5 bases). V shed 5 bases and J shed 1 base, with 11 bases lying between them. Germline V gene lookup returns CDR1 MNHEY and CDR2 SVGEGT. The CDR3 is made up of 14 amino acids.